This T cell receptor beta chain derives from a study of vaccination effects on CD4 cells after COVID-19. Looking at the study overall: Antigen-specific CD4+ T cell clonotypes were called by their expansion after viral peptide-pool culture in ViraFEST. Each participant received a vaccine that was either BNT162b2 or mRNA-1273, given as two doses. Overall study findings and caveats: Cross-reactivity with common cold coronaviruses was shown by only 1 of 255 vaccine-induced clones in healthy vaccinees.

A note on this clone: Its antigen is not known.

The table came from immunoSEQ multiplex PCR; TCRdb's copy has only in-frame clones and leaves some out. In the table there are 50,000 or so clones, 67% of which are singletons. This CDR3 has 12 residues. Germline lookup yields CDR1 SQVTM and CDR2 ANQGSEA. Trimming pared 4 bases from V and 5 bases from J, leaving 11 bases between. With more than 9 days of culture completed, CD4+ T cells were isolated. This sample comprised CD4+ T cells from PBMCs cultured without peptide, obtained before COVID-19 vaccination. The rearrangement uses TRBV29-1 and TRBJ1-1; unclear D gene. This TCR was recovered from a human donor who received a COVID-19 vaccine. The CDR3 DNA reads TGCAGCGTTGGTTCTATTGGGACTGAAGCTTTCTTT. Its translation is CSVGSIGTEAFF.